This is a list of T cell receptor beta chains from one sample in a study of CD4 T cells in relation to SARS-CoV-2 and coronaviruses. The antigens these receptors bind are not known. The repertoire was sequenced with immunoSEQ multiplex PCR; TCRdb's copy has only in-frame clones and lacks some. The sample lists some 40,000 clones, more than 65% occurring once. Sequences were obtained from memory CD4+ T cells from PBMCs, cultured in vitro. Source of these receptors: an adult with COVID-19. The CDR3 runs from the conserved cysteine through the conserved F or W. A D gene is named only where the DNA matches it firmly. The size of a clone is reported for some rows only, either as once, few or many, or as a class for expanded clones.

TRBJ1-2	once	NA	TRBV24-1	TGTGCCACCAGTGATCCCGCCCGGACGGGAATTTATGGCTACACCTTC	CATSDPARTGIYGYTF
TRBJ2-1	NA	NA	TRBV28	TGTGCCAGCAGTTTGAGCATTTCATACAATGAGCAGTTCTTC	CASSLSISYNEQFF
TRBJ2-5	NA	NA	TRBV6-5	TGTGCCAGCAGGGGGAACGGTGGGACCCAGTACTTC	CASRGNGGTQYF
TRBJ2-1	NA	TRBD1	TRBV5-5	TGTGCCAGCAGCTTGGGTCCCTCTCGACAGGGGATCTCCTACAATGAGCAGTTCTTC	CASSLGPSRQGISYNEQFF
TRBJ1-4	NA	NA	TRBV21-1	TGTGCCAGCAGCAAAGTCCGCGGCCCTAATGAAAAACTGTTTTTT	CASSKVRGPNEKLFF
TRBJ1-1	NA	NA	TRBV7-2	TGTGCCAGCAGCTTATTAGGGGCGAACACTGAAGCTTTCTTT	CASSLLGANTEAFF
TRBJ1-5	NA	TRBD1	TRBV19	TGTGCCAGTAGAGACGCAGGGGGTGAGAGCAATCAGCCCCAGCATTTT	CASRDAGGESNQPQHF
TRBJ2-7	NA	NA	TRBV28	TGTGCCAGCAGTTTAACGCTAGGGCCCCGAGGCTACGAGCAGTACTTC	CASSLTLGPRGYEQYF
TRBJ2-1	NA	NA	TRBV6-5	TGTGCCAGCAATTTCCAAAACGGCTACAATGAGCAGTTCTTC	CASNFQNGYNEQFF
TRBJ2-3	NA	NA	TRBV5-6	TGTGCCAGCAGCTGGAACAGGGTGGGAACAGATACGCAGTATTTT	CASSWNRVGTDTQYF
TRBJ2-3	NA	NA	TRBV6-6	TGTGCCAGCAGCCCGTGGGATAGCGGCACAGATACGCAGTATTTT	CASSPWDSGTDTQYF
TRBJ2-5	few	NA	TRBV9	TGTGCCAGCAGCCTATTGGGGCAAGAGACCCAGTACTTC	CASSLLGQETQYF
TRBJ1-5	NA	NA	TRBV2	TGTGCCAGCAGTGAATCATTTGGAAATCAGCCCCAGCATTTT	CASSESFGNQPQHF
TRBJ2-5	NA	NA	TRBV5-1	TGCGCCAGCAGCCCGGAGGGCGAGACCCAGTACTTC	CASSPEGETQYF
TRBJ2-3	NA	NA	TRBV28	TGTGCCACTTGGGACCCGGGGCTTACGCAGTATTTT	CATWDPGLTQYF
TRBJ2-7	NA	NA	TRBV18	TGTGCCAGCTCGCCCCAGGGCTTCTACGAGCAGTACTTC	CASSPQGFYEQYF
TRBJ2-2	few	NA	TRBV15	TGTGCCACCAGCAGAGGCAAGATACTCAATTCCGGGGAGCTGTTTTTT	CATSRGKILNSGELFF
TRBJ2-4	NA	TRBD2	TRBV2	TGTGCCAGCAAGGGACTAGCGGGAGGTAGAGCCAAAAACATTCAGTACTTC	CASKGLAGGRAKNIQYF
TRBJ2-5	once	NA	TRBV5-1	TGCGCCAGCAGCTCATACGGGAGACAAGAGACCCAGTACTTC	CASSSYGRQETQYF
TRBJ2-7	few	NA	TRBV7-9	TGTGCCAGCAGCTCAGACAGGGAGGGTTACGAGCAGTACTTC	CASSSDREGYEQYF
TRBJ2-2	few	NA	TRBV7-2	TGTGCCAGCAGCTTAAGGTTCGGGGACTCGACCGGGGAGCTGTTTTTT	CASSLRFGDSTGELFF
TRBJ2-3	once	NA	TRBV7-2	TGTGCCAGCAGCTTAGCTTTGGGGGCCTTTGTGCAGTATTTT	CASSLALGAFVQYF
TRBJ2-7	NA	NA	TRBV28	TGTGCCAGCAGTCCAGGGGTATTGTCCTACGAGCAGTACTTC	CASSPGVLSYEQYF
TRBJ2-3	NA	NA	TRBV30	TGTGCCTGGAGACCCGGGCCCCGGGACACAGATACGCAGTATTTT	CAWRPGPRDTDTQYF
TRBJ1-1	NA	NA	TRBV18	TGTGCCAGCTCACCAGAGCCTGGGCGGACTGAAGCTTTCTTT	CASSPEPGRTEAFF
TRBJ2-5	NA	NA	TRBV7-9	TGTGCCAGCAGCTTAGGGCAGCCCCAAGAGACCCAGTACTTC	CASSLGQPQETQYF
TRBJ2-7	NA	TRBD1	TRBV5-4	TGTGCCAGCAGCCACCGGGACAGGGCGGCCGAGCAGTACTTC	CASSHRDRAAEQYF
TRBJ2-3	NA	TRBD2	TRBV3-1/TRBV3-2	TGTGCCAGCAGCTCTAGCAGCGGGGTCGAGTATTTT	CASSSSSGVEYF
TRBJ1-5	NA	NA	TRBV4-2	TGTGCCAGCAGCCCCCGGGGTAATCAGCCCCAGCATTTT	CASSPRGNQPQHF
TRBJ1-2	NA	TRBD1	TRBV28	TGTGCCAGCAGTTGGGGACAGGGGTATGGCTACACCTTC	CASSWGQGYGYTF
TRBJ2-1	NA	TRBD2	TRBV19	TGTGCCAGTAGTAGCGGGAGAGCTAACAATGAGCAGTTCTTC	CASSSGRANNEQFF
TRBJ2-7	NA	TRBD1	TRBV2	TGTGCCAGCAGTTCCAACCGGGACAGGGCTTACGAGCAGTACTTC	CASSSNRDRAYEQYF
TRBJ1-4	NA	NA	TRBV25-1	TGTGCCAGCAGAAGGGTTGGGGGATCGGGTGAAAAACTGTTTTTT	CASRRVGGSGEKLFF
TRBJ1-4	NA	NA	TRBV28	TGTGCCAGCAGCCCCTTAACAGGTGCAACTAATGAAAAACTGTTTTTT	CASSPLTGATNEKLFF
TRBJ1-2	NA	TRBD1	TRBV28	TGTGCCAGCAGTTTATGGGTCCAGGGGGCTCGGTATGGCTACACCTTC	CASSLWVQGARYGYTF
TRBJ2-1	NA	TRBD2	TRBV15	TGTGCCACCAGCCCCGGCGGGAGATCCTACAATGAGCAGTTCTTC	CATSPGGRSYNEQFF
TRBJ2-3	once	TRBD2	TRBV28	TGTGCCAGCAGACTAGCGGGAGCAGATACGCAGTATTTT	CASRLAGADTQYF
TRBJ2-7	NA	NA	TRBV19	TGTGCCAGTAGTATCGGACCCTACGAGCAGTACTTC	CASSIGPYEQYF
TRBJ2-2	NA	TRBD2	TRBV5-4	TGTGCCAGCAGCTTTGGGACTAGCGCAAACACCGGGGAGCTGTTTTTT	CASSFGTSANTGELFF
TRBJ1-4	NA	TRBD1	TRBV6-5	TGTGCCAGCAGTCGCAGTGGGACAGCTCATGAAAAACTGTTTTTT	CASSRSGTAHEKLFF
TRBJ2-3	NA	NA	TRBV7-9	TGTGCCAGCAGCGTAGATACGCAGTATTTT	CASSVDTQYF
TRBJ2-5	NA	TRBD2	TRBV10-3	TGTGCCATCAGTGGCGGGGGTTCAAGGGAGACCCAGTACTTC	CAISGGGSRETQYF
TRBJ2-3	NA	TRBD2	TRBV5-1	TGCGCCAGCAGCTGGGCGGGACTAGCGGGAGGATCGACAGATACGCAGTATTTT	CASSWAGLAGGSTDTQYF
TRBJ2-7	once	NA	TRBV23-1	TGCGCCAGCATACACTTACCCAGGGGTGGCTTTTACGAGCAGTACTTC	CASIHLPRGGFYEQYF
TRBJ1-1	NA	NA	TRBV15	TGTGCCACCAGCAGGGCCAACCCCTTTGAAGCTTTCTTT	CATSRANPFEAFF
TRBJ2-3	NA	NA	TRBV19	TGTGCCAGTCTCCCCTATGCGGGGCACACAGATACGCAGTATTTT	CASLPYAGHTDTQYF
TRBJ2-7	NA	NA	TRBV11-2	TGTGCCAGCAGCCTAACATTGGGGCAGTACTTC	CASSLTLGQYF
TRBJ2-3	NA	NA	TRBV6-2/TRBV6-3	TGTGCCAGCAGTTACTCGACGGGGGTAGGTGATACGCAGTATTTT	CASSYSTGVGDTQYF
TRBJ1-6	NA	NA	TRBV5-5	TGTGCCAGCAGCACCTCTTGGGGAGATTCACCCCTCCACTTT	CASSTSWGDSPLHF
TRBJ2-7	NA	NA	TRBV9	TGTGCCAGCAGCGTAGCCCTCGGGCGGGCGGATGGCGAGCAGTACTTC	CASSVALGRADGEQYF
TRBJ2-7	NA	TRBD2	TRBV5-1	TGCGCCAGCAGTTTGGGACTAGCGGGGAACTCCTACGAGCAGTACTTC	CASSLGLAGNSYEQYF
TRBJ2-7	NA	TRBD2	TRBV2	TGTGCCAGCAGTTTGGACGGATCGGGGGGCGAGCAGTACTTC	CASSLDGSGGEQYF
TRBJ1-2	NA	TRBD1	TRBV18	TGTGCCAGCTCACCACAGGGGGCATTCTATGGCTACACCTTC	CASSPQGAFYGYTF
TRBJ2-7	NA	NA	TRBV6-2/TRBV6-3	TGTGCCAGCAGTTACCCCAATTGGGACTCCCTCGAGCAGTACTTC	CASSYPNWDSLEQYF